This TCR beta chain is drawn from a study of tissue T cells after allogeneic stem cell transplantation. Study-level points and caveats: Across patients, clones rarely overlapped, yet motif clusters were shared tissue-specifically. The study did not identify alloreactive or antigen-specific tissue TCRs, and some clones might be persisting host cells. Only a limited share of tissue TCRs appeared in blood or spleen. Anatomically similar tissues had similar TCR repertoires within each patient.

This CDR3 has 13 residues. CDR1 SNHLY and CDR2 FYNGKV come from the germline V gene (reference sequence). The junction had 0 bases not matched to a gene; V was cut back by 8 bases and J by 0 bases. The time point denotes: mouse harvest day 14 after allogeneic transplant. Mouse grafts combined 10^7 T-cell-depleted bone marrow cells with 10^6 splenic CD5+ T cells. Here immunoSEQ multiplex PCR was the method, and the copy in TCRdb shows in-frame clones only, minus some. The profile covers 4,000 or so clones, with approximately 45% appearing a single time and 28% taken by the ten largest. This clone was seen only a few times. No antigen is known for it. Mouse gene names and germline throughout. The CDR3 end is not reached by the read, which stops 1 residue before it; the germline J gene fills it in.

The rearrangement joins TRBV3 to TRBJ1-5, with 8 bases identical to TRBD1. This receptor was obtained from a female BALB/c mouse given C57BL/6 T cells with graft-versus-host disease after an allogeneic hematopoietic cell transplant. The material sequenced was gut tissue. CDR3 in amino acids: CASGQGNNQAPLF. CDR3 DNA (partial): TGTGCCAGCGGACAGGGTAACAACCAGGCTCCGCTT. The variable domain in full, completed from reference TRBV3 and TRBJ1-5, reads GPKVLQIPSHQIIDMGQMVTLNCDPVSNHLYFYWYKQILGQQMEFLVNFYNGKVMEKSKLFKDQFSVERPDGSYFTLKIQPTALEDSAVYFCASGQGNNQAPLFGEGTRLSVL.